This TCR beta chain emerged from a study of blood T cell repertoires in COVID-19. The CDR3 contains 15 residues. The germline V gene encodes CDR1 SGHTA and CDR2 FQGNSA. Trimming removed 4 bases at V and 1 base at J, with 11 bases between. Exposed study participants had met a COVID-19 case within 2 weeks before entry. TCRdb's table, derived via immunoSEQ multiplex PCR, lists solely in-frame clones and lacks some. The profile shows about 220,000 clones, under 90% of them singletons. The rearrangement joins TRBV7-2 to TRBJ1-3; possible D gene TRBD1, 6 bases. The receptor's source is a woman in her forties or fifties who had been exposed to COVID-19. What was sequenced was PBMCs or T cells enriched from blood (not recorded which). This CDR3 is CASSSTGYSGNTIYF. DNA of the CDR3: TGTGCCAGCAGCTCTACAGGGTATTCTGGAAACACCATATATTTT.